This T cell receptor (beta chain) was sequenced for a study of post-analysis software for immune sequencing data. Study at large: As for disease course, relapsing-remitting, secondary progressive and progressive-relapsing multiple sclerosis were all included.

As concerns this clonotype: What it binds is not known.

TCR beta libraries were prepared from cDNA with unique molecular identifiers. TCRdb reprocessed the PCR reads via MiXCR and lists one record per CDR3 protein. The table shows 650,000 to 850,000 distinct CDR3 sequences, with under 70% occurring only once. CDR3 length: 15 amino acids. Deletions cut 1 base from V and 2 bases from J, with 12 bases between. The germline V gene has CDR1 SGHRS and CDR2 YFSETQ. Study results and limitations: Batch-mates among the samples co-clustered strongly by F measure. Elevated frequency relative to controls characterized four or five TRBV segments in patients, TRBV5-6, TRBV5-1 and TRBV20-1 among them.

The sample taken for sequencing was blood. The chain carries TRBV5-1 and TRBJ1-2; possibly TRBD1 for D (6 bases). This TCR derives from a girl aged 10-17 years with multiple sclerosis. This CDR3 is CASSLIAGDNYGYTF. CDR3 coding DNA: TGCGCCAGCAGCTTGATAGCAGGGGACAACTATGGCTACACCTTC.